A single sample is the source of the 19 T cell receptor beta chains below, sequenced in a study of early T cells in non-severe SARS-CoV-2 infection. TCRdb re-called the 5' RACE reads through MiXCR, storing one row per CDR3 protein. The repertoire consists of about 83,000 distinct CDR3 sequences, with around an eighth occurring once and the leading ten covering around 7%. The sequencing sample was made of whole blood. The receptors derive from an adult who was a healthcare worker with PCR-confirmed SARS-CoV-2 infection or an uninfected control (not recorded which).

The rearrangement joins TRBV27 to TRBJ2-7; possibly TRBD1 or TRBD2 for D (5 bases each). Germline loops: CDR1 MNHEY, CDR2 SMNVEV (reference sequence). The CDR3 consists of 15 residues. V was cut by 4 bases and J by 4 bases, with 17 bases left in between. Here the CDR3 reads CASSSDPGTAYEQYF. Here the CDR3 DNA reads TGTGCCAGCAGTTCGGACCCCGGGACGGCGTACGAGCAGTACTTC.

This clonotype was found a few times. The chain has TRBV20-1 and TRBJ2-7; D is unclear. From germline, CDR1 is DFQATT and CDR2 SNEGSKA (reference sequence). The ends were cut back, 0 bases at V and 2 bases at J, with 14 bases in the middle. The CDR3 length is 15 residues. The CDR3 region has the DNA TGCAGTGCTAGAGATCCAGCCCCTTTTACCTACGAGCAGTACTTC. Residues: CSARDPAPFTYEQYF.

The V call is TRBV24-1, the J call TRBJ2-1; 8 positions match TRBD2. The germline V gene encodes CDR1 KGHDR and CDR2 SFDVKD. This CDR3 comprises 14 residues. V shed 5 bases, J shed 5 bases, and the junction held 4 bases outside the gene matches. CDR3 region: CATSGVAGNNEQFF. The CDR3 DNA is TGTGCCACCAGTGGGGTAGCGGGGAACAATGAGCAGTTCTTC.

This clonotype has just a few counts. V usage is TRBV5-1 and J usage is TRBJ2-3, with D hard to call. The CDR3 covers 13 residues. Germline V gives CDR1 SGHRS, CDR2 YFSETQ. V lost 4 bases and J 2 bases, leaving 8 bases between the germline ends. In DNA, the CDR3 is TGCGCCAGCAGCCCCTTAAACACAGATACGCAGTATTTT. This gives the protein CASSPLNTDTQYF. The full variable domain, its missing parts supplied by reference TRBV5-1 and TRBJ2-3, is KAGVTQTPRYLIKTRGQQVTLSCSPISGHRSVSWYQQTPGQGLQFLFEYFSETQRNKGNFPGRFSGRQFSNSRSEMNVSTLELGDSALYLCASSPLNTDTQYFGPGTRLTVL.

This clonotype was recorded many times. V is TRBV5-6 and J is TRBJ2-5, with D perhaps TRBD1 or TRBD2 (6 bases each). The CDR3 sequence is 13 residues long. The germline V gene has CDR1 SGHDT and CDR2 YYEEEE. Trimming took off 4 bases at V and 5 bases at J, with 12 bases between the two ends. The CDR3 DNA sequence: TGTGCCAGCAGCGGAACAGGGAGGGAGACCCAGTACTTC. It yields the protein CASSGTGRETQYF.

In this sample, this clonotype turned up a few times. In DNA, the CDR3 is TGCAGTGCTAGTCGGCCTCCTGCCTACGAGCAGTACTTC. Encoded protein: CSASRPPAYEQYF. This chain links TRBV20-1 with TRBJ2-7, with unresolved D. Per germline, CDR1 DFQATT and CDR2 SNEGSKA (reference sequence). The CDR3 consists of 13 residues. V gave up 3 bases and J gave up 2 bases, with 11 bases separating them.

This clonotype was counted many times. The chain employs TRBV5-1 and TRBJ2-1, with D maybe TRBD2 (5 bases). Germline lookup yields CDR1 SGHRS and CDR2 YFSETQ. This CDR3 is built from 15 residues. V was shortened by 1 base and J by 0 bases, with 8 bases between the two germline ends. The CDR3, as DNA: TGCGCCAGCAGCTTGCTAAGCGGCTCCTACAATGAGCAGTTCTTC. Its translation: CASSLLSGSYNEQFF.

The chain joins TRBV5-6 to TRBJ2-4; TRBD2 aligns across 7 bases. This CDR3 spans 16 amino acids. Trimming cost V 3 bases and J 7 bases; bases outside gene matches: 13. The germline CDR1 and CDR2 sequences are SGHDT and YYEEEE. CDR3 amino acids: CASSSVSGQWENIQYF. CDR3 bases: TGTGCCAGCAGCTCAGTTAGCGGGCAGTGGGAGAACATTCAGTACTTC.

The rearrangement uses TRBV6-1 and TRBJ2-1; D remains ambiguous. CDR3 length equals 16 residues. In germline, CDR1 is MNHNS, CDR2 SASEGT. Trimming left V 6 bases short and J 0 bases short, with 15 bases between. CDR3 region: CASRKERQISYNEQFF. CDR3 sequence (DNA): TGTGCCAGCAGAAAAGAGAGGCAGATCTCCTACAATGAGCAGTTCTTC.

This clonotype was detected many times. This sequence joins TRBV15 and TRBJ1-5, with no clear D. The CDR3 runs to 13 residues. CDR1 is LNHNV and CDR2 is YYDKDF in the germline V gene (reference sequence). The germline V and J ends were trimmed by 5 bases and 5 bases, with 10 bases remaining between them. CDR3 sequence (DNA): TGTGCCACCAGCCTACACTCCGATCAGCCCCAGCATTTT. Protein: CATSLHSDQPQHF.

The rearrangement uses TRBV7-6 and TRBJ2-3; the D gene is possibly TRBD2 (6 bases). Germline-derived CDR1 and CDR2 are SGHVS and FNYEAQ. The V and J ends lost 3 bases and 1 base respectively, with 11 bases between them. The CDR3 is 15 residues long. The CDR3 here is CASSLGGTGTDTQYF. CDR3 DNA: TGTGCCAGCAGCTTGGGCGGGACTGGCACAGATACGCAGTATTTT.

Of note for this clonotype: This sequence may be a read error, since a much larger clone differs from it by one base. V gene TRBV6-1 combines with J gene TRBJ2-7, with no clear D. The CDR3 extends over 14 amino acids. Germline CDR1 and CDR2: MNHNS and SASEGT. Trimming pared 5 bases from V and 5 bases from J, leaving 16 bases between. The CDR3 region has the DNA TGTGCCAGCAGTCACTCTGATGATATCCACGAGCAGTACTTC. Its protein product is CASSHSDDIHEQYF.

The chain is built from TRBV4-3 and TRBJ2-5, with 9 bases matching TRBD2. V lost 3 bases, J lost 4 bases, and 18 bases stayed unmatched. The CDR3 is 19 residues long. Germline V CDR1 and CDR2: LGHNA, YSLEER. The CDR3 spells CASSQTPRVAGVGRETQYF. Here the CDR3 DNA reads TGCGCCAGCAGCCAGACCCCCAGAGTAGCGGGAGTCGGACGAGAGACCCAGTACTTC.

This rearrangement joins TRBV5-6 to TRBJ1-6; 7 bases agree with TRBD1. The CDR3 consists of 18 residues. CDR1 and CDR2 (germline): SGHDT, YYEEEE. Trimming removed 4 bases from V and 2 bases from J; junction bases left unmatched: 12. Written as DNA, the CDR3 is TGTGCCAGCAGCGGAGACCGGGACAGCCACCCCTATAATTCACCCCTCCACTTT. This sequence encodes CASSGDRDSHPYNSPLHF. The whole variable domain, filled in from reference TRBV5-6 and TRBJ1-6, reads DAGVTQSPTHLIKTRGQQVTLRCSPKSGHDTVSWYQQALGQGPQFIFQYYEEEERQRGNFPDRFSGHQFPNYSSELNVNALLLGDSALYLCASSGDRDSHPYNSPLHFGNGTRLTVT.

The chain links TRBV3-1 to TRBJ1-3, with D hard to call. There are 15 residues in the CDR3. From germline, CDR1 is LGHDT and CDR2 YNNKEL (reference sequence). The V and J ends lost 1 base and 0 bases respectively, with 7 bases between them. The CDR3 reads CASSQVPDSGNTIYF. CDR3 sequence (DNA): TGTGCCAGCAGCCAAGTTCCAGACTCTGGAAACACCATATATTTT.

The chain couples TRBV7-2 to TRBJ2-5; either TRBD1 or TRBD2 may fit D (6 bases each). Trimming left V 1 base short and J 4 bases short, with 16 bases between. Germline V gene lookup returns CDR1 SGHTA and CDR2 FQGNSA. The CDR3 has 16 residues. CDR3 sequence (DNA): TGTGCCAGCAGCTTAGGAACCGGGGGCCTCGGAGAGACCCAGTACTTC. Translation: CASSLGTGGLGETQYF.

This rearrangement joins TRBV11-2 to TRBJ2-1; D remains ambiguous. The germline gives CDR1 SGHAT, CDR2 FQNNGV. V was shortened by 3 bases and J by 11 bases, with 8 bases between the two germline ends. This CDR3 region has 11 residues. DNA for the CDR3: TGTGCCAGCAGCTTCGCCAGAAAGCAGTTCTTC. Its translation is CASSFARKQFF. The whole variable domain, filled in from reference TRBV11-2 and TRBJ2-1, reads EAGVAQSPRYKIIEKRQSVAFWCNPISGHATLYWYQQILGQGPKLLIQFQNNGVVDDSQLPKDRFSAERLKGVDSTLKIQPAKLEDSAVYLCASSFARKQFFGPGTRLTVL.

This clonotype appeared a few times. V and J are TRBV29-1 and TRBJ1-1; no definite D call. V gave up 3 bases and J gave up 0 bases, with 14 bases separating them. The CDR3 covers 15 residues. Germline V gene sequence: CDR1 SQVTM, CDR2 ANQGSEA. The CDR3: CSVEGSRGMNTEAFF. In DNA, the CDR3 is TGCAGCGTTGAGGGCAGTCGAGGGATGAACACTGAAGCTTTCTTT. The full variable domain, rest sourced from reference TRBV29-1 and TRBJ1-1, is SAVISQKPSRDICQRGTSLTIQCQVDSQVTMMFWYRQQPGQSLTLIATANQGSEATYESGFVIDKFPISRPNLTFSTLTVSNMSPEDSSIYLCSVEGSRGMNTEAFFGQGTRLTVV.

This chain connects TRBV7-8 to TRBJ1-2; D gene uncertain. Trimming shortened V by 3 bases and J by 8 bases, and 16 bases separated the two germline ends. The germline gives CDR1 SGHVS, CDR2 FQNEAQ. There are 14 residues in the CDR3. CDR3 nucleotide sequence: TGTGCCAGCAGCTTCGACGCGGGGTTGGGCGGCTACACCTTC. The encoded protein is CASSFDAGLGGYTF.